The 5 T cell receptor beta chains below were found in one sample sequenced in a study of blood T cells in healthy people across ages. PCR was performed a second time for about 6 to 12 cycles using a sample-barcoded 5' primer and a J-beta primer mix. TCRdb re-called the 5' RACE reads with MiXCR, one entry per CDR3 protein. The sample lists some 1,500,000 distinct CDR3 sequences, 35% to 45% occurring once. Sequencing was done on a sample of blood. The receptors were sampled from a woman younger than 35 in good health.

The chain links TRBV5-1 to TRBJ2-3; D is tentatively TRBD1 or TRBD2 (6 bases each). The V end was cut by 4 bases, the J end by 5 bases, with 20 bases between. The germline CDR1 and CDR2 sequences are SGHRS and YFSETQ. This CDR3 spans 16 amino acids. The CDR3 sequence is CASSKGDWGAGDTQYF. DNA of the CDR3: TGCGCCAGCAGCAAGGGAGATTGGGGGGCCGGAGATACGCAGTATTTT.

This clonotype occurred many times. V usage is TRBV29-1 and J usage is TRBJ2-7; no clear D. The CDR3 is made up of 14 amino acids. Trimming shortened V by 1 base and J by 1 base, and 11 bases separated the two germline ends. Germline V gene data show CDR1 as SQVTM and CDR2 as ANQGSEA. CDR3: CSVEGYGTSYEQYF. CDR3 coding DNA: TGCAGCGTTGAAGGATACGGAACTTCCTACGAGCAGTACTTC.

CDR3 sequence reads: CASIFRGQDEAFF. The CDR3, as DNA: TGTGCCAGCATTTTCAGGGGGCAAGATGAAGCTTTCTTT. This chain joins TRBV6-1 and TRBJ1-1; 8 bases are a match to TRBD1. The CDR3 contains 13 residues. V gave up 7 bases and J gave up 7 bases; unmatched junction bases: 8. CDR1 and CDR2 from the germline V gene are MNHNS and SASEGT.

The chain couples TRBV15 to TRBJ1-1; D unresolved. CDR3 length equals 14 residues. Germline V gene lookup returns CDR1 LNHNV and CDR2 YYDKDF (reference sequence). Trimming cost V 0 bases and J 1 base, with 6 bases left between them. This CDR3 reads CATSRDTENTEAFF. DNA of the CDR3: TGTGCCACCAGCAGAGATACTGAGAACACTGAAGCTTTCTTT.

The chain joins TRBV15 to TRBJ2-3, with D unresolved. Trimming stripped 3 bases from V and 2 bases from J, with 9 bases between. This CDR3 is 14 amino acids long. The germline V gene encodes CDR1 LNHNV and CDR2 YYDKDF (reference sequence). As DNA, the CDR3 is TGTGCCACCAGCAGCCCGGGTTCCACAGATACGCAGTATTTT. Residues: CATSSPGSTDTQYF.